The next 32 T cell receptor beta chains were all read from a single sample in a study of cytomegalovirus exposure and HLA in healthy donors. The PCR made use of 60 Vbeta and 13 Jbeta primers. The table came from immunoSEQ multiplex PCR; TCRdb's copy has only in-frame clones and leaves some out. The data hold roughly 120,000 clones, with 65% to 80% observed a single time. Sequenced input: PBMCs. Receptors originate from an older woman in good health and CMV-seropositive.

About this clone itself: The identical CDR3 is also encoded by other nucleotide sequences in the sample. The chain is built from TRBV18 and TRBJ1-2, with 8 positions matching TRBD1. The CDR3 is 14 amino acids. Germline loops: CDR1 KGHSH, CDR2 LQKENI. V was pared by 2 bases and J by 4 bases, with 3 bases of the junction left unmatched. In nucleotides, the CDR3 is TGTGCCAGCTCACCAGGACAGGGAGGCTATGGCTACACCTTC. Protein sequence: CASSPGQGGYGYTF. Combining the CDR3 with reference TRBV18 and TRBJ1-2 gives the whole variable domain NAGVMQNPRHLVRRRGQEARLRCSPMKGHSHVYWYRQLPEEGLKFMVYLQKENIIDESGMPKERFSAEFPKEGPSILRIQQVVRGDSAAYFCASSPGQGGYGYTFGSGTRLTVV.

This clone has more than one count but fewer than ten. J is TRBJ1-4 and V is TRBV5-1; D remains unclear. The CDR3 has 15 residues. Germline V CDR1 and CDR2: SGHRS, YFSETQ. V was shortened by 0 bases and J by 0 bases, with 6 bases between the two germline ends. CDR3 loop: CASSLGSATNEKLFF. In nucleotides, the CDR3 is TGCGCCAGCAGCTTGGGCAGCGCAACTAATGAAAAACTGTTTTTT.

CDR3 sequence (DNA): TGTGCCAGCAGCGTAGCTACCCACAGGGTTTACGAGCAGTACTTC. Its protein product is CASSVATHRVYEQYF. The J gene is TRBJ2-7, the V gene TRBV9; tentatively, D is TRBD1 (6 bases). This CDR3 spans 15 amino acids. The germline gives CDR1 SGDLS, CDR2 YYNGEE. V lost 0 bases, J lost 4 bases, and 14 bases lay in between.

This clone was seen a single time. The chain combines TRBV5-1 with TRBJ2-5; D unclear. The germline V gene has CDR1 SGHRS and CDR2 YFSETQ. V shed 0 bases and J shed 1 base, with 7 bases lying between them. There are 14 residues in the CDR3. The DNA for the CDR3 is TGCGCCAGCAGCTTGGATATTAGCCAAGAGACCCAGTACTTC. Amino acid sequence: CASSLDISQETQYF.

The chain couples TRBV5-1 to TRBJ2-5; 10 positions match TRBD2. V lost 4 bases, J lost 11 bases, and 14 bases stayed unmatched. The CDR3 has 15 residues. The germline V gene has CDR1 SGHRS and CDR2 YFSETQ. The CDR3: CASSELAGGAREQYF. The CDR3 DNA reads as TGCGCCAGCAGCGAATTAGCGGGAGGCGCGAGGGAGCAGTACTTC.

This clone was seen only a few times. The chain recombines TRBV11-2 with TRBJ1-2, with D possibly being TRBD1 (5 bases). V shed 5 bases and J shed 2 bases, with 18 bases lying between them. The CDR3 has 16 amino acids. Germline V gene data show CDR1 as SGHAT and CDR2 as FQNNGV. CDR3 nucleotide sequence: TGTGCCAGCAGCCCGGTCCGGCGGGGGACGAACTATGGCTACACCTTC. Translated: CASSPVRRGTNYGYTF. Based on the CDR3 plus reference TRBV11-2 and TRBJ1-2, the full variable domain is EAGVAQSPRYKIIEKRQSVAFWCNPISGHATLYWYQQILGQGPKLLIQFQNNGVVDDSQLPKDRFSAERLKGVDSTLKIQPAKLEDSAVYLCASSPVRRGTNYGYTFGSGTRLTVV.

CDR3 bases: TGTGCCAGCCGTGGGGCCTCAAAGGGAGAGACCCAGTACTTC. The encoded protein is CASRGASKGETQYF. The V gene is TRBV19, the J gene TRBJ2-5, with a weak D call TRBD1 (5 bases). CDR3 length: 14 amino acids. CDR1 and CDR2 (germline): LNHDA, SQIVND (reference sequence). V lost 9 bases and J 4 bases, leaving 18 bases between the germline ends. Using reference TRBV19 and TRBJ2-5 for the parts outside the CDR3, the full variable domain is DGGITQSPKYLFRKEGQNVTLSCEQNLNHDAMYWYRQDPGQGLRLIYYSQIVNDFQKGDIAEGYSVSREKKESFPLTVTSAQKNPTAFYLCASRGASKGETQYFGPGTRLLVL.

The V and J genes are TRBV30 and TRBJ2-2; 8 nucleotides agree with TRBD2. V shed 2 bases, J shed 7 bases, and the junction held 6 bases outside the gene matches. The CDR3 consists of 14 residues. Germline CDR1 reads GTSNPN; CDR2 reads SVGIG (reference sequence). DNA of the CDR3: TGTGCCTGGAGTATAGCGGGAAGGGGCGGGGAGCTGTTTTTT. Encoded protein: CAWSIAGRGGELFF.

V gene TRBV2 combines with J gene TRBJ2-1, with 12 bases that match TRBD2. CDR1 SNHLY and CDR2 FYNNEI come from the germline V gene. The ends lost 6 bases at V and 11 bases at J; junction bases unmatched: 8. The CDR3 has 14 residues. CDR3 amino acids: CASRGWTSGNQQFF. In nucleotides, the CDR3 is TGTGCCAGCAGGGGATGGACTAGCGGGAACCAGCAGTTCTTC.

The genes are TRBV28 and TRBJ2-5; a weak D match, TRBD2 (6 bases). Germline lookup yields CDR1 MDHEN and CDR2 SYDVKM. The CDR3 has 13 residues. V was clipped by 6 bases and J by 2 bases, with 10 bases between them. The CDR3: CASRAAGQETQYF. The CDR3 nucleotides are TGTGCCAGCAGAGCTGCGGGGCAAGAGACCCAGTACTTC.

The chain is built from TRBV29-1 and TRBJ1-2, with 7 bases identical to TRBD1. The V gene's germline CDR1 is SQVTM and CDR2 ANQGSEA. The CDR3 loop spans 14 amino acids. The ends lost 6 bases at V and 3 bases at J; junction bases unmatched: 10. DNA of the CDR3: TGCAGCGTGGCAGCCGGGACAGCCTACTATGGCTACACCTTC. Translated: CSVAAGTAYYGYTF. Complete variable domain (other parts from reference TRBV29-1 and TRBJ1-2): SAVISQKPSRDICQRGTSLTIQCQVDSQVTMMFWYRQQPGQSLTLIATANQGSEATYESGFVIDKFPISRPNLTFSTLTVSNMSPEDSSIYLCSVAAGTAYYGYTFGSGTRLTVV.

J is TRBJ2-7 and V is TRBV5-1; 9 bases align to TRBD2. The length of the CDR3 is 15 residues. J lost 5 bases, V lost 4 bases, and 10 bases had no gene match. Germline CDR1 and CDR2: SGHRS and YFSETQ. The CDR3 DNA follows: TGCGCCAGCAGCGCCCCTAGCGGGGTTTGGCACGAGCAGTACTTC. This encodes CASSAPSGVWHEQYF.

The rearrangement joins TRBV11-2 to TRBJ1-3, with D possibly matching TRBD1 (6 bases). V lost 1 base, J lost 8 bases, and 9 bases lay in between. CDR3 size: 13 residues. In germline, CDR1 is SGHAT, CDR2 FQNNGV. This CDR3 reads CASSLAGQDTIYF. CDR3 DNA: TGTGCCAGCAGCTTAGCGGGACAAGACACCATATATTTT.

The CDR3 DNA reads TGTGCCAGCAGCACGAATCAGGGTTGGGCCAAAAACATTCAGTACTTC. It codes for CASSTNQGWAKNIQYF. This chain connects TRBV7-9 to TRBJ2-4, with D tentatively TRBD1 (5 bases). The V end lost 5 bases, the J end lost 1 base, and 15 bases lay between the germline ends. Germline V gives CDR1 SEHNR, CDR2 FQNEAQ (reference sequence). The CDR3 contains 16 residues.

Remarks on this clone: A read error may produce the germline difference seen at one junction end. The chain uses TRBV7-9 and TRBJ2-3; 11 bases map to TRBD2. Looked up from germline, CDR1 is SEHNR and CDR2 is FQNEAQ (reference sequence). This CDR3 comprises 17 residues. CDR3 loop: CSSSIPSLAGVADTQYF. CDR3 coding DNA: TGTTCCAGCAGCATCCCCTCACTAGCGGGAGTTGCAGATACGCAGTATTTT. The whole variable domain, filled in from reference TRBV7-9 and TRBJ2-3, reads DTGVSQNPRHKITKRGQNVTFRCDPISEHNRLYWYRQTLGQGPEFLTYFQNEAQLEKSRLLSDRFSAERPKGSFSTLEIQRTEQGDSAMYLCSSSIPSLAGVADTQYFGPGTRLTVL.

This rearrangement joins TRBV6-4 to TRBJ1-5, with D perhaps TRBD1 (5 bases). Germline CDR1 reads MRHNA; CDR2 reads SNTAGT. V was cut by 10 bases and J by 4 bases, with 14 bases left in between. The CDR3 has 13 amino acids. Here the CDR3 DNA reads TGTGCCACCTCGACAGACCTTAATCAGCCCCAGCATTTT. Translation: CATSTDLNQPQHF.

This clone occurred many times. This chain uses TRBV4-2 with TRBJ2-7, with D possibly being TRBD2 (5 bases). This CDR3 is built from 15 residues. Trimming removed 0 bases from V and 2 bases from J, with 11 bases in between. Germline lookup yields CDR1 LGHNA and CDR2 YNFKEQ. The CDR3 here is CASSQDGGWTYEQYF. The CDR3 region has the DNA TGTGCCAGCAGCCAAGATGGCGGGTGGACCTACGAGCAGTACTTC.

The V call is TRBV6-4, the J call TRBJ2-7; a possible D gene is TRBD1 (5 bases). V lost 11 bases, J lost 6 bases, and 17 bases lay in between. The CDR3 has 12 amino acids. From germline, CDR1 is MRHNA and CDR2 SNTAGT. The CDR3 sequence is CAPRALTGEQYF. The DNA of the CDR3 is TGTGCCCCCAGGGCTCTAACAGGCGAGCAGTACTTC.

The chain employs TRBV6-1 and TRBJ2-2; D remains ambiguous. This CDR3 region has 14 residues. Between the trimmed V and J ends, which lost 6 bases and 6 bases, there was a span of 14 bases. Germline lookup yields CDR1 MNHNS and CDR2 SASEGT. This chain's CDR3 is CASSPLLRSGELFF. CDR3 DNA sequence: TGTGCCAGCAGCCCACTTCTGAGGTCCGGGGAGCTGTTTTTT.

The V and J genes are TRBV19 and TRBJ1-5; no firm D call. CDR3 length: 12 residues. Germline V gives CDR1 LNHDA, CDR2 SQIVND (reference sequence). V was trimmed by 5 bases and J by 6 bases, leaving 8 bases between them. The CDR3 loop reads CASSPPFQPQHF. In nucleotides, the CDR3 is TGTGCCAGTAGTCCCCCTTTTCAGCCCCAGCATTTT.

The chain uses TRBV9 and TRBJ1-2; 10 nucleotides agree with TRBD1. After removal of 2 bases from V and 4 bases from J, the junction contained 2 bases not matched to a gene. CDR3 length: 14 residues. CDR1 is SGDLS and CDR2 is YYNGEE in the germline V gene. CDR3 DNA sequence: TGTGCCAGCAGCGTGACAGGGGGCACCTATGGCTACACCTTC. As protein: CASSVTGGTYGYTF.

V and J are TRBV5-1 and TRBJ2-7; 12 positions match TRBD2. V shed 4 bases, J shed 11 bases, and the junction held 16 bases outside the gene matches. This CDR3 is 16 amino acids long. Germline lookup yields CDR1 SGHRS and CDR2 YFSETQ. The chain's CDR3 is CASSQRELAGGSGEYF. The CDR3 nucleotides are TGCGCCAGCAGCCAACGCGAACTAGCGGGAGGATCGGGGGAGTACTTC.

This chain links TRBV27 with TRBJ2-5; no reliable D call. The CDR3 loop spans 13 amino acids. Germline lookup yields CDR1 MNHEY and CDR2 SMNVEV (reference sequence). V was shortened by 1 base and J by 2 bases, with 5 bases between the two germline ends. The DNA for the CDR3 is TGTGCCAGCAGTTTATTCAGTCAAGAGACCCAGTACTTC. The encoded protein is CASSLFSQETQYF.

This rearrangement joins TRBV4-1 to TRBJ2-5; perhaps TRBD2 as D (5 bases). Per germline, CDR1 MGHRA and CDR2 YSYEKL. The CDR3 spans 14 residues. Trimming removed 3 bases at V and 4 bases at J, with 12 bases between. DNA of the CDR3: TGCGCCAGCAGCCAGGGTGACTACCGAGAGACCCAGTACTTC. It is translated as CASSQGDYRETQYF.

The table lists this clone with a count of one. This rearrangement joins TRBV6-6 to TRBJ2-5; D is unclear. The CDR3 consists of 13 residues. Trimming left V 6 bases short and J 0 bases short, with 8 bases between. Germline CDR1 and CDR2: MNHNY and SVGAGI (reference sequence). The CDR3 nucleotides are TGTGCCAGCAGCAGGTCGTACCAAGAGACCCAGTACTTC. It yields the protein CASSRSYQETQYF.

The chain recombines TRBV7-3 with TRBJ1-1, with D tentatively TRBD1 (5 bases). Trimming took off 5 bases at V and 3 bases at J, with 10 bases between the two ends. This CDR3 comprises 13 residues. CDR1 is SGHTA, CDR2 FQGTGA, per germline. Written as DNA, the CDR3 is TGTGCCAGCAGCGCCTCAGGGTACACTGAAGCTTTCTTT. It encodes CASSASGYTEAFF.

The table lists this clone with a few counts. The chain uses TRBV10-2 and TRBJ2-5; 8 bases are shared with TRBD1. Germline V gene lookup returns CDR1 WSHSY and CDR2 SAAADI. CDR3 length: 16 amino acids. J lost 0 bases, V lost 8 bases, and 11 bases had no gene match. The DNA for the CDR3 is TGCGCCAGCTCGTACCTCGGGACAGGTTACCAAGAGACCCAGTACTTC. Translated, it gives CASSYLGTGYQETQYF.

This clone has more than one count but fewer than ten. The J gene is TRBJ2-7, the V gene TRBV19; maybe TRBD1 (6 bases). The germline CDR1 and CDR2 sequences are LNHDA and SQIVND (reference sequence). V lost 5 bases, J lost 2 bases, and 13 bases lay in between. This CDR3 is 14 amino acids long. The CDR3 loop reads CASSYGTLTYEQYF. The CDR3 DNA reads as TGTGCCAGTAGTTACGGGACACTAACCTACGAGCAGTACTTC.

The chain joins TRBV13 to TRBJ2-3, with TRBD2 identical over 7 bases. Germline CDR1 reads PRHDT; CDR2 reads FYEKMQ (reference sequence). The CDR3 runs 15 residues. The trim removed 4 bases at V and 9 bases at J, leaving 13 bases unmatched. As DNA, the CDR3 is TGTGCCAGCAGCTCGCCTGGGGGGAGGGCCTCGACGCAGTATTTT. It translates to CASSSPGGRASTQYF.

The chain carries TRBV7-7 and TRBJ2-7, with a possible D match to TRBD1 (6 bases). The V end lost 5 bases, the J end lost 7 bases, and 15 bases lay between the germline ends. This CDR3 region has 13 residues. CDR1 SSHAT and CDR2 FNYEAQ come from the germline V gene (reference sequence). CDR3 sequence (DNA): TGTGCCAGCAGCACTATACCCCAGGGGGAGCAGTACTTC. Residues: CASSTIPQGEQYF.

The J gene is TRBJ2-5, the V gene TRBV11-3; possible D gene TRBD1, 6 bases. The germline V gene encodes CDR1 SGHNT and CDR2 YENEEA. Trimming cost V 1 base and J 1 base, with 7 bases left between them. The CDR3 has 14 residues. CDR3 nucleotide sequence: TGTGCCAGCAGCTTAGGACAGGCCCAAGAGACCCAGTACTTC. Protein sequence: CASSLGQAQETQYF.

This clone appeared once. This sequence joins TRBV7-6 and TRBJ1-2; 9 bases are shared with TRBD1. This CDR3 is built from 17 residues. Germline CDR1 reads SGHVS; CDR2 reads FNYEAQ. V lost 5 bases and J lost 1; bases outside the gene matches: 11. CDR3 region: CASSPGTGRIGNYGYTF. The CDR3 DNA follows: TGTGCCAGCAGCCCAGGGACAGGGAGGATTGGTAACTATGGCTACACCTTC.